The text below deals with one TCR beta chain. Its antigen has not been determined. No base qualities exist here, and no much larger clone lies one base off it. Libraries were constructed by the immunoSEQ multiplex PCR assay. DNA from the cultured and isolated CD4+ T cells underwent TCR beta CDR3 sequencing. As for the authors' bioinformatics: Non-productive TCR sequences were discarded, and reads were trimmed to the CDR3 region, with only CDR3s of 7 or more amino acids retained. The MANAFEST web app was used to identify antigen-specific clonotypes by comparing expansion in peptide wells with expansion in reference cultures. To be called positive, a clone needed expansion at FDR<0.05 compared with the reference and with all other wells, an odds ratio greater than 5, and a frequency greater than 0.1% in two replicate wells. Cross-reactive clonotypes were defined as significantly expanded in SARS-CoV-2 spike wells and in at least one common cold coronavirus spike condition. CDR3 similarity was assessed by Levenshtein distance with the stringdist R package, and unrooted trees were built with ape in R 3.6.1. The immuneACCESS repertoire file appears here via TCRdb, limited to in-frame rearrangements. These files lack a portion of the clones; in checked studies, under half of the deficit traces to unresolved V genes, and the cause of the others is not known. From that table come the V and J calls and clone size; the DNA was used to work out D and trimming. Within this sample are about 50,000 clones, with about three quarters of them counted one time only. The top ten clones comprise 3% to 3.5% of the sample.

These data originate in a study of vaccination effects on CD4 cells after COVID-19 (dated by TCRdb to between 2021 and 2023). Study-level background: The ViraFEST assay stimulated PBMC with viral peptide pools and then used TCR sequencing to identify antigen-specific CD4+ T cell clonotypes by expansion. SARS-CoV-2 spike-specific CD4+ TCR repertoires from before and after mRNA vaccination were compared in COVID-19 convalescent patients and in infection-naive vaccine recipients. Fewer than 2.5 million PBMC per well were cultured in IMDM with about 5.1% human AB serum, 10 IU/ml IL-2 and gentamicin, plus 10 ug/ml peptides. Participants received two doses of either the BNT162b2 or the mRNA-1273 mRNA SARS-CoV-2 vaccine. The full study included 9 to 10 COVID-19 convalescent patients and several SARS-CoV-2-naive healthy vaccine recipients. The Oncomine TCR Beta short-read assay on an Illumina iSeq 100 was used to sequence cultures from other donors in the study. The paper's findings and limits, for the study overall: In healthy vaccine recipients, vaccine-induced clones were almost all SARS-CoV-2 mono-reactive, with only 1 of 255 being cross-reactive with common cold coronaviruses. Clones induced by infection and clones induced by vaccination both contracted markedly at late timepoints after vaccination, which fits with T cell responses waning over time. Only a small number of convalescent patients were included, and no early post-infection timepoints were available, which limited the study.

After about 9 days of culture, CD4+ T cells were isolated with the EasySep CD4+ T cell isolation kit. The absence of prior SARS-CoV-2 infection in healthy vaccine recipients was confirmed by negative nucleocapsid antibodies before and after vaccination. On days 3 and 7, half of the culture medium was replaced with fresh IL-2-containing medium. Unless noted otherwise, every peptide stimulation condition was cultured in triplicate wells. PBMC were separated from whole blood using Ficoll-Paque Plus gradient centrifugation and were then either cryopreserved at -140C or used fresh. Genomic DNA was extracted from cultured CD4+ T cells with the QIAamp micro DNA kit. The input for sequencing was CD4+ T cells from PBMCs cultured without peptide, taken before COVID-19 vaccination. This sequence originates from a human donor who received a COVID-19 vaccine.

At the DNA level, the sequence is TGTGCCAGCAGCCAAGGGAAGGGGGCGCTCAGTGAGCAGTTCTTC. Its protein product is CASSQGKGALSEQFF. The chain links TRBV3-1 (or the pseudogene TRBV3-2) with TRBJ2-1, and TRBD1 matches 7 of the central bases. At the junction V is shortened by 1 base and J by 9 bases; bases outside the gene matches: 9. The CDR3 starts with the cysteine, ends with the phenylalanine, and has 15 residues. Solely the CDR3 DNA is kept, with 45 bases framed from the first base. The germline V gene encodes CDR1 LGHDT and CDR2 YNNKEL (reference sequence).